The following is a TCR beta chain sequence with its context. Trimming pared 6 bases from V and 7 bases from J, leaving 15 bases between. CDR3 length: 13 amino acids. This sample is part of a study of blood T cell repertoires in COVID-19. As for the study in general: Samples of COVID-19 (acute and convalescent) were obtained from the United States, Italy and Spain. The cDNA or gDNA used as material had been derived from T cells, B-cell-depleted T cells, or PBMCs.

Original processing methods: Reference gene primer amplification gave nucleated cell count estimates. Method: immunoSEQ multiplex PCR; TCRdb's copy keeps in-frame clones and lacks some. That table supplies the V and J calls and clone size; D and trimming were determined from the DNA. In the table there are hundreds of thousands of clones, around 86% of which are singletons. The TCR was taken from a man in his forties or fifties with acute or convalescent COVID-19. The chain carries TRBV12-3 or TRBV12-4 and TRBJ1-1, with no clear D. Sequenced material: peripheral blood. The CDR3 bases are TGTGCCAGCAGCGCGAGGAGACTCGTTGAAGCTTTCTTT. Its translation is CASSARRLVEAFF.